The 31 T cell receptor beta chains listed next were all sequenced from one sample in a study of Tregs in tolerant kidney transplant recipients. The protocol was immunoSEQ multiplex PCR, while the TCRdb copy is restricted to in-frame clones and leaves out a portion. This sample has some 65,000 clones, with about four fifths found just once. The sequencing input was CD4+ T cells from blood. The receptors stem from a human donor in good health.

This chain connects TRBV9 to TRBJ2-1; a possible D gene is TRBD2 (6 bases). This CDR3 is 16 amino acids long. The germline V gene has CDR1 SGDLS and CDR2 YYNGEE. V was shortened by 0 bases and J by 8 bases, with 18 bases between the two germline ends. CDR3 in amino acids: CASSVAGIGVADEQFF. The CDR3 DNA sequence: TGTGCCAGCAGCGTAGCTGGGATTGGGGTAGCGGATGAGCAGTTCTTC.

The V and J genes are TRBV19 and TRBJ2-7, with D perhaps matching TRBD1 or TRBD2 (5 bases each). The V gene's germline CDR1 is LNHDA and CDR2 SQIVND (reference sequence). V lost 10 bases and J lost 2, with 15 bases in between. The CDR3 extends over 13 amino acids. The CDR3 region is CATSSWGTYEQYF. The DNA for the CDR3 is TGTGCCACCTCCTCCTGGGGGACCTACGAGCAGTACTTC.

Note on this clone: Other DNA sequences from this sample encode an identical CDR3 as well. This chain connects TRBV29-1 to TRBJ1-1, with D hard to call. CDR1 and CDR2 (germline): SQVTM, ANQGSEA. The CDR3 is 11 amino acids. The germline V and J ends were trimmed by 4 bases and 0 bases, with 3 bases remaining between them. CDR3: CSVGLNTEAFF. CDR3 DNA: TGCAGCGTTGGCCTGAACACTGAAGCTTTCTTT.

This clone has just one count. This rearrangement joins TRBV12-5 to TRBJ1-1; 8 nucleotides match TRBD1. The V and J ends lost 0 bases and 5 bases, in that order; junction bases with no gene match: 5. Germline CDR1 LGHNT, CDR2 FRNRAP. There are 15 residues in the CDR3. The CDR3 loop reads CASGLVSGGWTEAFF. The CDR3 DNA is TGTGCTAGTGGTTTGGTTTCAGGGGGCTGGACTGAAGCTTTCTTT. Full variable domain (remainder filled in from reference TRBV12-5 and TRBJ1-1): DARVTQTPRHKVTEMGQEVTMRCQPILGHNTVFWYRQTMMQGLELLAYFRNRAPLDDSGMPKDRFSAEMPDATLATLKIQPSEPRDSAVYFCASGLVSGGWTEAFFGQGTRLTVV.

The rearrangement links TRBV12-5 to TRBJ1-6; D is ambiguous. The CDR3 has 15 amino acids. Germline loops: CDR1 LGHNT, CDR2 FRNRAP. Trimming left V 4 bases short and J 8 bases short, with 15 bases between. The CDR3 DNA sequence: TGTGCTAGTGGTTCCTCCCCGGACGGATATTCACCCCTCCACTTT. Protein: CASGSSPDGYSPLHF.

V and J are TRBV29-1 and TRBJ2-7, with 8 bases identical to TRBD2. The ends lost 7 bases at V and 3 bases at J; junction bases unmatched: 8. The CDR3 length is 13 residues. Germline lookup yields CDR1 SQVTM and CDR2 ANQGSEA. CDR3 region: CSALVGGGYEQYF. The CDR3 nucleotides read TGCAGCGCCTTGGTCGGGGGGGGCTACGAGCAGTACTTC.

This clone was found a few times. The V and J genes are TRBV7-2 and TRBJ1-4; maybe TRBD1 (5 bases). This CDR3 is 17 amino acids long. Trimming stripped 3 bases from V and 5 bases from J, with 19 bases between. The germline V gene has CDR1 SGHTA and CDR2 FQGNSA. CDR3 DNA: TGTGCCAGCAGCTTGGGGCTCCAGGGACTGGGAAATGAAAAACTGTTTTTT. It yields the protein CASSLGLQGLGNEKLFF.

The chain joins TRBV5-1 to TRBJ2-3; D is ambiguous. Trimming removed 3 bases from V and 2 bases from J, with 10 bases in between. The CDR3 extends over 14 amino acids. From germline, CDR1 is SGHRS and CDR2 YFSETQ. The CDR3 protein is CASSSFAVTDTQYF. The CDR3 DNA sequence: TGCGCCAGCAGCTCCTTCGCGGTCACAGATACGCAGTATTTT.

The chain combines TRBV11-3 with TRBJ2-7; D is unclear. There are 15 residues in the CDR3. The germline gives CDR1 SGHNT, CDR2 YENEEA. Trimming stripped 0 bases from V and 0 bases from J, with 9 bases between. The CDR3 sequence: CASSLETVFSYEQYF. CDR3 sequence (DNA): TGTGCCAGCAGCTTAGAAACCGTCTTCTCCTACGAGCAGTACTTC.

This clone was detected only a few times. V gene TRBV2 combines with J gene TRBJ2-7; 7 bases agree with TRBD1. Germline values: CDR1 SNHLY, CDR2 FYNNEI. The CDR3 spans 14 residues. J was trimmed by 0 bases and V by 4 bases; bases with no gene match: 3. CDR3 sequence (DNA): TGTGCCAGCAGTGTCGACAGGGCCTCCTACGAGCAGTACTTC. It translates to CASSVDRASYEQYF.

V gene TRBV19 combines with J gene TRBJ1-2; D ambiguous. Germline loops: CDR1 LNHDA, CDR2 SQIVND (reference sequence). The V end lost 6 bases, the J end lost 7 bases, and 18 bases lay between the germline ends. This CDR3 has 14 amino acids. The CDR3, as DNA: TGTGCCAGTAGCACGGTCCTCCATGGGCGTGGCTACACCTTC. This gives the protein CASSTVLHGRGYTF.

This clone was detected only once. The chain is built from TRBV6-5 and TRBJ2-3; 9 bases align to TRBD1. The germline V gene encodes CDR1 MNHEY and CDR2 SVGAGI. This CDR3 has 14 amino acids. The J segment lost 5 bases and the V segment lost 6 bases, leaving 6 bases of the junction unmatched. In DNA, the CDR3 is TGTGCCAGCAGCCCCGGGACAGGGCGAGATACGCAGTATTTT. Its translation: CASSPGTGRDTQYF.

This chain links TRBV6-5 with TRBJ2-7, with D perhaps matching TRBD2 (6 bases). Per the germline V gene, CDR1 is MNHEY and CDR2 is SVGAGI. This CDR3 has 14 amino acids. Trimming took off 8 bases at V and 7 bases at J, with 21 bases between the two ends. The CDR3 DNA is TGTGCCAGCGCCGAGGGAGGCCGGAGGGAGGAGCAGTACTTC. Protein product: CASAEGGRREEQYF.

The chain links TRBV7-3 to TRBJ2-1, with 7 bases lining up with TRBD2. The CDR3 totals 14 residues. CDR1 SGHTA and CDR2 FQGTGA come from the germline V gene. Trimming at V came to 8 bases and at J to 5 bases, leaving 9 bases not matched to a gene. The CDR3 protein is CASAPSGGNNEQFF. The CDR3 DNA reads TGTGCCAGCGCACCTAGCGGAGGGAACAATGAGCAGTTCTTC.

The V and J genes are TRBV5-5 and TRBJ1-5; no clear D. Germline CDR1 SGHKS, CDR2 YYEKEE (reference sequence). V was clipped by 0 bases and J by 4 bases, with 8 bases between them. This CDR3 is built from 14 residues. The CDR3 nucleotides read TGTGCCAGCAGCTTGGGGCAGCGTAATCAGCCCCAGCATTTT. It translates to CASSLGQRNQPQHF.

The chain carries TRBV29-1 and TRBJ1-1; no clear D gene. V gave up 6 bases and J gave up 4 bases, with 9 bases separating them. The CDR3 is 11 residues long. CDR1 SQVTM and CDR2 ANQGSEA come from the germline V gene. CDR3 in amino acids: CSVSMATEAFF. The DNA for the CDR3 is TGCAGCGTATCTATGGCCACTGAAGCTTTCTTT.

This chain's CDR3 is CASSIEGLNTEAFF. Written as DNA, the CDR3 is TGTGCCAGTAGTATAGAAGGGCTGAACACTGAAGCTTTCTTT. The rearrangement joins TRBV19 to TRBJ1-1; D is uncertain. The CDR3 is 14 residues long. Per the germline V gene, CDR1 is LNHDA and CDR2 is SQIVND (reference sequence). V dropped 0 bases and J dropped 0 bases, with 5 bases sitting between them.

This chain connects TRBV7-8 to TRBJ2-1; 9 bases fit TRBD2. V lost 4 bases and J lost 4; bases outside the gene matches: 5. The CDR3 totals 15 residues. The germline gives CDR1 SGHVS, CDR2 FQNEAQ. DNA of the CDR3: TGTGCCAGCAGCTCGAGCGGGGGGCTTTACAATGAGCAGTTCTTC. Protein: CASSSSGGLYNEQFF.

The gene calls are TRBV7-2 and TRBJ2-1, with D possibly matching TRBD1 (6 bases). The CDR3 has 14 amino acids. Germline values: CDR1 SGHTA, CDR2 FQGNSA. Trimming removed 5 bases from V and 5 bases from J, with 13 bases in between. The CDR3 nucleotides read TGTGCCAGCAGCCCCGGGACATCGGACAATGAGCAGTTCTTC. It specifies CASSPGTSDNEQFF.

The chain joins TRBV7-9 to TRBJ1-2, with unresolved D. The CDR3 has 12 amino acids. Germline loops: CDR1 SEHNR, CDR2 FQNEAQ (reference sequence). The V and J ends lost 3 bases and 8 bases respectively, with 10 bases between them. In DNA, the CDR3 is TGTGCCAGCAGCTTCCAGGACCGGGGCTACACCTTC. It is translated as CASSFQDRGYTF.

The chain employs TRBV19 and TRBJ1-3, with D possibly being TRBD1 (5 bases). The germline CDR1 and CDR2 sequences are LNHDA and SQIVND (reference sequence). CDR3 length: 15 amino acids. Between the trimmed V and J ends, which lost 5 bases and 6 bases, there was a span of 17 bases. DNA for the CDR3: TGTGCCAGTAGTCCCTACGGACATCGGAAAAACACCATATATTTT. Translation: CASSPYGHRKNTIYF.

This chain connects TRBV2 to TRBJ1-5, with D possibly matching TRBD1 (5 bases). The germline V and J ends were trimmed by 4 bases and 4 bases, with 8 bases remaining between them. The CDR3 sequence is 13 residues long. Germline CDR1 and CDR2: SNHLY and FYNNEI. The CDR3: CASSVGLNQPQHF. The CDR3 coding sequence is TGTGCCAGCAGTGTGGGGCTTAATCAGCCCCAGCATTTT.

The V gene is TRBV5-1, the J gene TRBJ1-2; 7 bases align to TRBD1. The V gene's germline CDR1 is SGHRS and CDR2 YFSETQ. After removal of 4 bases from V and 2 bases from J, the junction contained 11 bases not matched to a gene. CDR3 length equals 16 residues. The CDR3 bases are TGCGCCAGCAGCACAAACCCGGGAGGGGGCAACTATGGCTACACCTTC. Its translation: CASSTNPGGGNYGYTF. Based on the CDR3 plus reference TRBV5-1 and TRBJ1-2, the full variable domain is KAGVTQTPRYLIKTRGQQVTLSCSPISGHRSVSWYQQTPGQGLQFLFEYFSETQRNKGNFPGRFSGRQFSNSRSEMNVSTLELGDSALYLCASSTNPGGGNYGYTFGSGTRLTVV.

The chain is built from TRBV11-2 and TRBJ2-7; no clear D gene. V dropped 3 bases and J dropped 4 bases, with 10 bases sitting between them. There are 13 residues in the CDR3. CDR1 and CDR2 from the germline V gene are SGHAT and FQNNGV. For the CDR3, the DNA is TGTGCCAGCAGCTTCCCTCTGGGTTACGAGCAGTACTTC. Amino acids: CASSFPLGYEQYF.

This clone was seen just once. This chain links TRBV6-5 with TRBJ1-2; 7 bases align to TRBD1. V trimming: 9 bases; J trimming: 7 bases; junction bases outside the gene matches: 11. The V gene's germline CDR1 is MNHEY and CDR2 SVGAGI. CDR3 size: 13 residues. Here the CDR3 reads CASTTGAPSGYTF. DNA for the CDR3: TGTGCCAGTACCACAGGGGCCCCTAGTGGCTACACCTTC.

About this clone itself: A junction end diverges from the germline sequence, so it may reflect a read error. This rearrangement joins TRBV6-5 to TRBJ2-1, with 11 bases matching TRBD2. The germline gives CDR1 MNHEY, CDR2 SVGAGI. There are 13 residues in the CDR3. CDR3 amino acids: CASSPGTSGLNVF. The CDR3 DNA reads TGTGCCAGCAGCCCCGGGACTAGCGGCCTTAATGTCTTC.

This chain connects TRBV5-1 to TRBJ1-3, with TRBD1 matching over 7 bases. This CDR3 is 14 amino acids long. Germline V gives CDR1 SGHRS, CDR2 YFSETQ. The ends lost 0 bases at V and 6 bases at J; junction bases unmatched: 3. CDR3: CASSLGQGQNTIYF. The DNA of the CDR3 is TGCGCCAGCAGCTTGGGACAGGGTCAAAACACCATATATTTT.

The chain links TRBV5-1 to TRBJ2-7; TRBD2 matches 8 bases. The germline CDR1 and CDR2 sequences are SGHRS and YFSETQ. This CDR3 has 15 residues. Germline trimming cut 0 bases from V and 0 bases from J; bases unmatched to any gene: 2. The CDR3 coding sequence is TGCGCCAGCAGCTTGGATGGGACTAGCTCCTACGAGCAGTACTTC. It encodes CASSLDGTSSYEQYF.

This clone was seen a handful of times. The V call is TRBV5-1, the J call TRBJ2-1; 13 bases align to TRBD2. The CDR3 is 16 amino acids. Germline CDR1 and CDR2: SGHRS and YFSETQ. The J segment lost 9 bases and the V segment lost 0 bases, leaving 6 bases of the junction unmatched. The CDR3 nucleotides are TGCGCCAGCAGCTTGGGAGGACTAGCGGGAGAACTTGAGCAGTTCTTC. It is translated as CASSLGGLAGELEQFF.

This clone was seen a few times. V is TRBV19 and J is TRBJ1-5; 8 bases map to TRBD1. After removal of 3 bases from V and 3 bases from J, the junction contained 13 bases not matched to a gene. The CDR3 sequence is 18 residues long. Germline assignment: CDR1 LNHDA and CDR2 SQIVND (reference sequence). CDR3 amino acids: CASSMGLMGQANNQPQHF. The CDR3 nucleotides read TGTGCCAGTAGTATGGGACTCATGGGACAGGCCAACAATCAGCCCCAGCATTTT.

The chain joins TRBV5-1 to TRBJ1-1; TRBD1 aligns across 8 bases. Trimming took 4 bases from V and 3 from J; bases not matched to a gene: 8. CDR3 length: 15 residues. Germline V CDR1 and CDR2: SGHRS, YFSETQ. Here the CDR3 reads CASSLLTGEDTEAFF. The CDR3 bases are TGCGCCAGCAGCCTCCTGACAGGGGAGGACACTGAAGCTTTCTTT.